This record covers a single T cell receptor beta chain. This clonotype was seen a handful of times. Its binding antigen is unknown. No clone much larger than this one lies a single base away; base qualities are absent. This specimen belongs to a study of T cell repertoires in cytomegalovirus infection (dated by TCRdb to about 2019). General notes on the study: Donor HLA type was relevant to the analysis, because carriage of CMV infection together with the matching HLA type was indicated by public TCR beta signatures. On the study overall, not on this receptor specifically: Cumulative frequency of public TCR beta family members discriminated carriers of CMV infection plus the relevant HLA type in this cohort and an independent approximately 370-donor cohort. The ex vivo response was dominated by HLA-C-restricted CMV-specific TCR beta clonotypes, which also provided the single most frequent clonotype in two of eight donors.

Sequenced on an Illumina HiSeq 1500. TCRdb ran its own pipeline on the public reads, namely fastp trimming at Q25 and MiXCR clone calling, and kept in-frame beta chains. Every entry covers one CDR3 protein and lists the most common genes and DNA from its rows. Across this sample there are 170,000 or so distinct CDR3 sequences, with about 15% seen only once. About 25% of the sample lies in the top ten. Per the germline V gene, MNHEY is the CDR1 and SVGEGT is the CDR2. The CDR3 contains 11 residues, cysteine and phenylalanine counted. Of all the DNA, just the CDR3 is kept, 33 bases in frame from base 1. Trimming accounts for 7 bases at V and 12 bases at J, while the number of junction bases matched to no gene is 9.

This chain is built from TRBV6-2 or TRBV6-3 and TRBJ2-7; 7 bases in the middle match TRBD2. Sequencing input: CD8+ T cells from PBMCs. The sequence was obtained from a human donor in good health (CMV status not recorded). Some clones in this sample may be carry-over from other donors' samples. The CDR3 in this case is CASTPGGSWYF. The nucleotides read TGTGCCAGCACCCCCGGGGGGTCCTGGTACTTC.